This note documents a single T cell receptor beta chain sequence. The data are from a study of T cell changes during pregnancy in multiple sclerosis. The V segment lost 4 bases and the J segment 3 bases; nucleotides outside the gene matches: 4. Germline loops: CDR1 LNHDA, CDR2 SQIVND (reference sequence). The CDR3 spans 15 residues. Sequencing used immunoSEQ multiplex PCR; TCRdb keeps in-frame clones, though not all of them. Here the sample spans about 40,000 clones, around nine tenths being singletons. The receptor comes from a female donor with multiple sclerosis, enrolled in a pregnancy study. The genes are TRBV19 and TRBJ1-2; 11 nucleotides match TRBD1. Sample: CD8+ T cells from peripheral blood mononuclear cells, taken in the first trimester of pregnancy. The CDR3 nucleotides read TGTGCCAGTAGTACGGACAGGGGGCGGCACTATGGCTACACCTTC. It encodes CASSTDRGRHYGYTF. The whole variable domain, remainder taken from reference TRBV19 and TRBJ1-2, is DGGITQSPKYLFRKEGQNVTLSCEQNLNHDAMYWYRQDPGQGLRLIYYSQIVNDFQKGDIAEGYSVSREKKESFPLTVTSAQKNPTAFYLCASSTDRGRHYGYTFGSGTRLTVV.